This passage covers 21 T cell receptor beta chains from one sample sequenced in a study of shared clonotypes between healthy human individuals. Libraries were prepared by immunoSEQ multiplex PCR; TCRdb keeps only in-frame clonotypes and omits some of them. The table lists under 2.5 million clones, under 95% of them singletons, with about 0.41% in the top ten. The sample taken for sequencing was naive CD4+ T cells from PBMCs. The subset denotes: CD45RA+ positively selected. These receptors were taken from a young man in good health. Some clones in this sample may be carry-over from other donors' samples.

The V call is TRBV11-3, the J call TRBJ2-1; TRBD2 matches 11 bases. J lost 12 bases, V lost 4 bases, and 11 bases had no gene match. CDR1 SGHNT and CDR2 YENEEA come from the germline V gene. CDR3 length: 15 residues. The CDR3 reads CASSSGLAAAQGQFF. DNA for the CDR3: TGTGCCAGCAGCTCGGGACTAGCGGCAGCCCAGGGGCAGTTCTTC.

CDR3 sequence reads: CAISVSRENANSYEQYF. The DNA for the CDR3 is TGTGCCATCAGTGTGTCCAGGGAAAACGCCAACTCCTACGAGCAGTACTTC. The rearrangement links TRBV10-3 to TRBJ2-7, with a possible D match to TRBD1 (5 bases). Germline lookup yields CDR1 ENHRY and CDR2 SYGVKD. V dropped 4 bases and J dropped 0 bases, with 19 bases sitting between them. There are 17 residues in the CDR3.

This clone occurred once. This chain connects TRBV5-1 to TRBJ2-3, with 7 positions matching TRBD2. V was clipped by 0 bases and J by 0 bases; unmatched bases: 4. CDR1 SGHRS and CDR2 YFSETQ come from the germline V gene. The CDR3 length is 16 residues. DNA for the CDR3: TGCGCCAGCAGCTTGGTACTAGCGACTAGCACAGATACGCAGTATTTT. This codes for CASSLVLATSTDTQYF.

The V call is TRBV7-2, the J call TRBJ2-5, with D perhaps matching TRBD1 (7 bases). CDR3 size: 14 residues. The V gene lost 4 bases and the J gene lost 3 bases, with 12 bases spanning the gap. Germline CDR1 and CDR2: SGHTA and FQGNSA. CDR3 protein: CASSWGDRKETQYF. For the CDR3, the DNA is TGTGCCAGCAGCTGGGGGGACAGAAAAGAGACCCAGTACTTC. The whole variable domain, remainder taken from reference TRBV7-2 and TRBJ2-5, is GAGVSQSPSNKVTEKGKDVELRCDPISGHTALYWYRQSLGQGLEFLIYFQGNSAPDKSGLPSDRFSAERTGGSVSTLTIQRTQQEDSAVYLCASSWGDRKETQYFGPGTRLLVL.

This sequence joins TRBV7-9 and TRBJ2-4; TRBD1 is a possible D gene (6 bases). CDR3 length: 16 residues. The germline V gene has CDR1 SEHNR and CDR2 FQNEAQ (reference sequence). Trimming shortened V by 1 base and J by 0 bases, and 10 bases separated the two germline ends. The CDR3 loop is CASSLGQALAKNIQYF. The CDR3 DNA reads as TGTGCCAGCAGCTTAGGACAGGCCCTAGCCAAAAACATTCAGTACTTC.

In the case of this clone: This sample includes further DNA sequences coding for the same CDR3. The chain is built from TRBV7-3 and TRBJ2-1, with 8 bases that match TRBD2. The CDR3 runs 13 residues. Germline assignment: CDR1 SGHTA and CDR2 FQGTGA. Trimming at V came to 6 bases and at J to 6 bases, leaving 4 bases not matched to a gene. The CDR3 spells CASSLSGSNEQFF. Here the CDR3 DNA reads TGTGCCAGCAGTCTCAGCGGGAGCAATGAGCAGTTCTTC.

The chain is built from TRBV5-1 and TRBJ2-3; a weak D match, TRBD1 (6 bases). Trimming cost V 0 bases and J 1 base, with 15 bases left between them. The length of the CDR3 is 17 residues. The germline CDR1 and CDR2 sequences are SGHRS and YFSETQ. Written as DNA, the CDR3 is TGCGCCAGCAGCTTGGCCGATTGGGGGCAAGGCACAGATACGCAGTATTTT. Protein: CASSLADWGQGTDTQYF. Using reference TRBV5-1 and TRBJ2-3 for the parts outside the CDR3, the full variable domain is KAGVTQTPRYLIKTRGQQVTLSCSPISGHRSVSWYQQTPGQGLQFLFEYFSETQRNKGNFPGRFSGRQFSNSRSEMNVSTLELGDSALYLCASSLADWGQGTDTQYFGPGTRLTVL.

The V call is TRBV5-4, the J call TRBJ2-3, with 9 bases lining up with TRBD2. The trim removed 0 bases at V and 0 bases at J, leaving 2 bases unmatched. Germline CDR1 and CDR2: SGHNT and YYREEE (reference sequence). The CDR3 extends over 16 amino acids. The CDR3: CASSLGLAASTDTQYF. The CDR3 DNA is TGTGCCAGCAGCTTGGGACTAGCGGCTAGCACAGATACGCAGTATTTT.

The chain is built from TRBV6-1 and TRBJ2-3; 7 bases map to TRBD1. With V trimmed by 8 bases and J by 1 base, 6 bases remained unmatched. The CDR3 runs to 14 residues. Germline V gene lookup returns CDR1 MNHNS and CDR2 SASEGT. The CDR3 is CASRQGGGTDTQYF. CDR3 nucleotides: TGTGCCAGCCGACAGGGTGGAGGCACAGATACGCAGTATTTT.

The J gene is TRBJ1-1, the V gene TRBV5-6; TRBD1 matches 8 bases. The germline CDR1 and CDR2 sequences are SGHDT and YYEEEE. The CDR3 loop spans 15 amino acids. V lost 0 bases to trimming and J lost 3 bases; unmatched junction nucleotides: 4. CDR3 residues: CASSLGPQGDTEAFF. The CDR3 DNA follows: TGTGCCAGCAGCTTGGGACCACAGGGGGACACTGAAGCTTTCTTT. Variable domain in full (rest from reference TRBV5-6 and TRBJ1-1): DAGVTQSPTHLIKTRGQQVTLRCSPKSGHDTVSWYQQALGQGPQFIFQYYEEEERQRGNFPDRFSGHQFPNYSSELNVNALLLGDSALYLCASSLGPQGDTEAFFGQGTRLTVV.

This clone has a single count. The CDR3 nucleotides are TGTGCCATCAGTGACTGGCGGGAGAGTGACACCGGGGAGCTGTTTTTT. It is translated as CAISDWRESDTGELFF. The chain combines TRBV10-3 with TRBJ2-2; 7 bases fit TRBD2. CDR3 length: 16 amino acids. Per germline, CDR1 ENHRY and CDR2 SYGVKD. V lost 3 bases, J lost 3 bases, and 7 bases stayed unmatched.

V usage is TRBV9 and J usage is TRBJ2-7, with D maybe TRBD2 (5 bases). V was pared by 3 bases and J by 5 bases, with 15 bases between. The CDR3 has 14 residues. The germline V gene has CDR1 SGDLS and CDR2 YYNGEE. This chain's CDR3 is CASSAYGNVDEQYF. The CDR3, as DNA: TGTGCCAGCAGCGCGTACGGGAACGTCGACGAGCAGTACTTC.

Details on this clone: Other nucleotide sequences from this sample produce the same CDR3. V usage is TRBV5-1 and J usage is TRBJ2-7, with D uncertain. CDR1 is SGHRS, CDR2 YFSETQ, per germline. The CDR3 extends over 14 amino acids. Trimming removed 4 bases at V and 0 bases at J, with 11 bases between. CDR3 in amino acids: CASSLRLRSYEQYF. CDR3 DNA: TGCGCCAGCAGCCTCAGACTCCGCTCCTACGAGCAGTACTTC.

The V call is TRBV28, the J call TRBJ2-7; 11 positions match TRBD2. Germline V gene sequence: CDR1 MDHEN, CDR2 SYDVKM. CDR3 length equals 14 residues. V was pared by 3 bases and J by 4 bases, with 2 bases of the junction left unmatched. The CDR3 DNA reads TGTGCCAGCAGTTTCCGACTAGCGGGATACGAGCAGTACTTC. It translates to CASSFRLAGYEQYF.

The J gene is TRBJ2-6, the V gene TRBV6-6; D not certain. This CDR3 contains 16 residues. Trimming shortened V by 0 bases and J by 1 base, and 7 bases separated the two germline ends. Germline CDR1 MNHNY, CDR2 SVGAGI (reference sequence). The CDR3 DNA follows: TGTGCCAGCAGTTACTCCCCTCATTCTGGGGCCAACGTCCTGACTTTC. It is translated as CASSYSPHSGANVLTF.

V is TRBV5-1 and J is TRBJ2-3; no definite D call. The germline V gene has CDR1 SGHRS and CDR2 YFSETQ. The CDR3 sequence is 14 residues long. The V end was cut by 0 bases, the J end by 3 bases, with 8 bases between. CDR3 in DNA: TGCGCCAGCAGCTTGGAGAAAGCGACAGATACGCAGTATTTT. This translates into CASSLEKATDTQYF.

This rearrangement joins TRBV13 to TRBJ2-3, with D perhaps TRBD1 or TRBD2 (5 bases each). Germline V gene data show CDR1 as PRHDT and CDR2 as FYEKMQ (reference sequence). V was cut by 5 bases and J by 5 bases, with 23 bases left in between. The CDR3 runs 17 residues. CDR3 residues: CASSTLDWGAGKDTQYF. For the CDR3, the DNA is TGTGCCAGCAGCACTTTAGACTGGGGAGCAGGGAAAGATACGCAGTATTTT.

The rearrangement uses TRBV6-5 and TRBJ2-7, with TRBD1 matching 10 bases. The junction had 4 bases not matched to a gene; V was cut back by 2 bases and J by 3 bases. CDR1 is MNHEY, CDR2 SVGAGI, per germline. This CDR3 has 15 amino acids. The CDR3 region has the DNA TGTGCCAGCAGTTACCGACAGGGGGCTGTCTACGAGCAGTACTTC. It specifies CASSYRQGAVYEQYF.

V is TRBV28 and J is TRBJ2-3; D not certain. The CDR3 extends over 14 amino acids. Trimming removed 8 bases from V and 2 bases from J, with 14 bases in between. The germline CDR1 and CDR2 sequences are MDHEN and SYDVKM. The chain's CDR3 is CASRTPEPTDTQYF. For the CDR3, the DNA is TGTGCCAGCCGGACCCCCGAACCCACAGATACGCAGTATTTT.

This chain links TRBV15 with TRBJ1-2; a weak D match, TRBD1 (5 bases). Per the germline V gene, CDR1 is LNHNV and CDR2 is YYDKDF (reference sequence). V lost 3 bases to trimming and J lost 8 bases, with 16 bases between them. CDR3 length equals 14 residues. CDR3 DNA sequence: TGTGCCACCAGCAGCCCGACGGACATTCGCGGCTACACCTTC. It specifies CATSSPTDIRGYTF.

The J gene is TRBJ2-1, the V gene TRBV5-1; 12 bases agree with TRBD1. V lost 3 bases, J lost 8 bases, and 9 bases stayed unmatched. CDR3 length: 16 amino acids. Germline V gene sequence: CDR1 SGHRS, CDR2 YFSETQ. The CDR3 DNA reads as TGCGCCAGCAGCTCCGGGGGACAGGGGGCTACGGATGAGCAGTTCTTC. Protein sequence: CASSSGGQGATDEQFF.